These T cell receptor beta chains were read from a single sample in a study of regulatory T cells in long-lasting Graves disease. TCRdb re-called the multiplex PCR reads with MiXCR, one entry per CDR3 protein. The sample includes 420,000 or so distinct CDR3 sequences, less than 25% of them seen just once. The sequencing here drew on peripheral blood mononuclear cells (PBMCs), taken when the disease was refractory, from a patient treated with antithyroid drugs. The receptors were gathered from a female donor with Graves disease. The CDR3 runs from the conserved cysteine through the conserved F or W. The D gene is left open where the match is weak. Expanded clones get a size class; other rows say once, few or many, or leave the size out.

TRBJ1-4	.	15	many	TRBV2	TGTGCCAGCAGTCGAGACGGGGGTGAATGGGAAAAACTGTTTTTT	CASSRDGGEWEKLFF
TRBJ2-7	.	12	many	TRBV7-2	TGTGCCAGCAGCTTAGCCCAAGGGGAGCAGTACTTC	CASSLAQGEQYF
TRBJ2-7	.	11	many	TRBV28	TGTGCCAGCAGTTACCTGGGCGAGCAGTACTTC	CASSYLGEQYF
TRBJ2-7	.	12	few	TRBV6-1	TGTGCCAGCAGCGGGAGACTCTACGAGCAGTACTTC	CASSGRLYEQYF
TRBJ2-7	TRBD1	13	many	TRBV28	TGTGCCAGCGGGCAGGACAGGGCCTACGAGCAGTACTTC	CASGQDRAYEQYF
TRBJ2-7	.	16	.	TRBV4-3	TGCGCCAGCAGCCAAGATTTGAGGAAACCCTCCTACGAGCAGTACTTC	CASSQDLRKPSYEQYF
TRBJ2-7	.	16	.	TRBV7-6	TGTGCCAGCAGCTTAGGTAACCGACCGGCTCCCTACGAGCAGTACTTC	CASSLGNRPAPYEQYF
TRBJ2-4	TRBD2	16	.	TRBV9	TGTGCCAGCAGCGTAGTGCCAGCGGGGAAGGGGAACATTCAGTACTTC	CASSVVPAGKGNIQYF
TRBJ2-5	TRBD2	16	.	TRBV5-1	TGCGCCAGCAGCTACGGGACTACATCGACGGGAGAGACCCAGTACTTC	CASSYGTTSTGETQYF
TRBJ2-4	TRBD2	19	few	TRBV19	TGTGCCAGTAGTCCACAAGGACTAGCGGGAGGGCTAGCCAAAAACATTCAGTACTTC	CASSPQGLAGGLAKNIQYF
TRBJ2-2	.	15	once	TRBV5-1	TGCGCCAGCAGCTTTGGGGGAGAGACCACCGGGGAGCTGTTTTTT	CASSFGGETTGELFF
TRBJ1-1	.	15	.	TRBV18	TGTGCCAGCTCACCTGTTTCCCGGGGCAACACTGAAGCTTTCTTT	CASSPVSRGNTEAFF
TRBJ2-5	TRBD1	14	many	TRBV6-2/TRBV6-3	TGTGCCAGCAACCTACAGGGGCTCCAAGAGACCCAGTACTTC	CASNLQGLQETQYF
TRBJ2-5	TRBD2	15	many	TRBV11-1	TGTGCCAGCAGCCCCCGGCGGGAGACGGGGGAGACCCAGTACTTC	CASSPRRETGETQYF
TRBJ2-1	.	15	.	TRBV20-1	TGCAGTGCTAGAGACCCGCCTCGCACCAACAATGAGCAGTTCTTC	CSARDPPRTNNEQFF
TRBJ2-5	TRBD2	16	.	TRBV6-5	TGTGCCAGCAGTTACTCTTTGGCTAGCGGGCAAGAGACCCAGTACTTC	CASSYSLASGQETQYF
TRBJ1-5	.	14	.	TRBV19	TGTGCCAGTAGTATAGGACAGAGCTATCAGCCCCAGCATTTT	CASSIGQSYQPQHF
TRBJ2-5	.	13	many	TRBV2	TGTGCCAGCAGTAGCGGCAACCAAGAGACCCAGTACTTC	CASSSGNQETQYF
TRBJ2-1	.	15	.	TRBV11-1	TGTGCCAGCAGCTTAACCCGGGGCGCCTACAATGAGCAGTTCTTC	CASSLTRGAYNEQFF
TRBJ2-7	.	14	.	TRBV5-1	TGCGCCAGCAGCTTGGCGACGTCCACTCGGGAGCAGTACTTC	CASSLATSTREQYF
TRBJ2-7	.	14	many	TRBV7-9	TGTGCCAGCAGCACCCAAGGGGGAATGGTCGAGCAGTACTTC	CASSTQGGMVEQYF
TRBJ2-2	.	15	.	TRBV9	TGTGCCAGCAGCGTAGTCGGGAGCGACACCGGGGAGCTGTTTTTT	CASSVVGSDTGELFF
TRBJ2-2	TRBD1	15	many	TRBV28	TGTGCCAGCAGGTCGGGGACAGGGGGCACCGGGGAGCTGTTTTTT	CASRSGTGGTGELFF
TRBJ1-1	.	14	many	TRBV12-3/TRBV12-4	TGTGCCAGCAGGGCCGAAATGGGAAACACTGAAGCTTTCTTT	CASRAEMGNTEAFF
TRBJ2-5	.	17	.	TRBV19	TGTGCCAGTAGTATACTTCCGATAAGGGACAAAGGCGAGACCCAGTACTTC	CASSILPIRDKGETQYF
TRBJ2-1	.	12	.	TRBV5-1	TGCGCCAGCAGCGTCAATGGAAATGAGCAGTTCTTC	CASSVNGNEQFF
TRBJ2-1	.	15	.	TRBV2	TGTGCCAGCAATGACTATCCGGGGGCGGGGAATGAGCAGTTCTTC	CASNDYPGAGNEQFF
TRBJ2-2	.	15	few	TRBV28	TGTGCCAGCAGTTTAGGGTGGGGTCTGGTCGGGGAGCTGTTTTTT	CASSLGWGLVGELFF
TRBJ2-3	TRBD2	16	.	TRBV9	TGTGCCAGCAGCGTATTGGGAGGGATTAGCACAGATACGCAGTATTTT	CASSVLGGISTDTQYF
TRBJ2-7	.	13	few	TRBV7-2	TGTGCCAGCGGCCACGGGACCCTCTACGAGCAGTACTTC	CASGHGTLYEQYF
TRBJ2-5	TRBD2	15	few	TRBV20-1	TGCAGTGCTAGAGTTCGAGCGGGAGCTGCGGAGACCCAGTACTTC	CSARVRAGAAETQYF
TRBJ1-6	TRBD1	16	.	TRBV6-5	TGTGCCAGCAGTTACCAAGTTGGACAGGGGGGTTCACCCCTCCACTTT	CASSYQVGQGGSPLHF
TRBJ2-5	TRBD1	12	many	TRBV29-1	TGCAGCTCTGACAGGGGGCTAGGGACCCAGTACTTC	CSSDRGLGTQYF
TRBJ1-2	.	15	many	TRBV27	TGTGCCAGCAGTCCCCGACGGATAGCTAACTATGGCTACACCTTC	CASSPRRIANYGYTF
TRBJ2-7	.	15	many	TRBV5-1	TGCGCCAGCAGCTTGGCCGCGGTCCGTGGCTACGAGCAGTACTTC	CASSLAAVRGYEQYF
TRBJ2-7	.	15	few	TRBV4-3	TGCGCCAGCAGCCAAGATCGTCGGGCGGGCTACGAGCAGTACTTC	CASSQDRRAGYEQYF
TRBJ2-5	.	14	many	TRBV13	TGTGCCAGCAGCTTACGTTATGGGATAGAGACCCAGTACTTC	CASSLRYGIETQYF
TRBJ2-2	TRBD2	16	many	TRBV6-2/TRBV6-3	TGTGCCACCAAAGGAGGTAGCGGGAGATGGACCGGGGAGCTGTTTTTT	CATKGGSGRWTGELFF
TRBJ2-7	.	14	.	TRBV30	TGTGCCCGTGGAACGGGGGGCTTGATTCACGAGCAGTACTTC	CARGTGGLIHEQYF
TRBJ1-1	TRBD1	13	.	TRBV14	TGTGCCAGCAGAGACAGGGATAACACTGAAGCTTTCTTT	CASRDRDNTEAFF
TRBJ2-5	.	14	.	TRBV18	TGTGCCAGCTCACCACCTAACGGCCCGGAGACCCAGTACTTC	CASSPPNGPETQYF
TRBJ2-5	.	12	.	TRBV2	TGTGCCAGCGGTGTGAAGGGAGAGACCCAGTACTTC	CASGVKGETQYF
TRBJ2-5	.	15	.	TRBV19	TGTGCCAGTAGTATGAAAAGACTGGATCAAGAGACCCAGTACTTC	CASSMKRLDQETQYF
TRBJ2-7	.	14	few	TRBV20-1	TGCAGTGCTAGAGAAACGGGACCAAAATACGAGCAGTACTTC	CSARETGPKYEQYF
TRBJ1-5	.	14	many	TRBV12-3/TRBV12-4	TGTGCCAGCAGTTTTGCCCCAAGCAATCAGCCCCAGCATTTT	CASSFAPSNQPQHF
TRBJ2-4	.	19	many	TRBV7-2	TGTGCCAGCAGCTTAACCGCTAGCGCCATGCTAGGGACCAAAAACATTCAGTACTTC	CASSLTASAMLGTKNIQYF
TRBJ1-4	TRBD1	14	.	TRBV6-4	TGTGCCAGCGGAAAGACAGGGGTGGATGAAAAACTGTTTTTT	CASGKTGVDEKLFF
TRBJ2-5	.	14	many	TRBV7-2	TGTGCCAGCAGCTTAGGTAACGTCTTCGAGACCCAGTACTTC	CASSLGNVFETQYF
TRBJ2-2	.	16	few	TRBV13	TGTGCCAGCAGCTTAGGACTAAAAGGCGTTACCGGGGAGCTGTTTTTT	CASSLGLKGVTGELFF
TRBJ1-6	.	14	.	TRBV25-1	TGTGCCAGCAGTGAATATTCGGCAGATTCACCCCTCCACTTT	CASSEYSADSPLHF
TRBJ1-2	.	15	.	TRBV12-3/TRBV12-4	TGTGCCAGCAGTTTTTTACAGAGCTCTAACTATGGCTACACCTTC	CASSFLQSSNYGYTF
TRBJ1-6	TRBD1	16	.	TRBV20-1	TGCAGTGCTAGACGCTCCGGGACAGGCAATAATTCACCCCTCCACTTT	CSARRSGTGNNSPLHF
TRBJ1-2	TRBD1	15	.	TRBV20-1	TGCAGTGCTAAAGGGGGACAGGGTAGTAGCTATGGCTACACCTTC	CSAKGGQGSSYGYTF
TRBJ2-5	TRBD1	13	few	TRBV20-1	TGCAGTGCTCATCCCAGGGGGCAAGAGACCCAGTACTTC	CSAHPRGQETQYF
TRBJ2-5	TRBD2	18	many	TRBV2	TGTGCCATCTTGAGGGGGCTAGCGGGACTACTCCACCAAGAGACCCAGTACTTC	CAILRGLAGLLHQETQYF
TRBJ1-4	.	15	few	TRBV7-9	TGTGCCAGCAGCCCCCCGGGGAGGCCGAATGAAAAACTGTTTTTT	CASSPPGRPNEKLFF
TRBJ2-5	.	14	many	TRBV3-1	TGTGCCAGCAGCCTCAGGCGGGACAAAGAGACCCAGTACTTC	CASSLRRDKETQYF
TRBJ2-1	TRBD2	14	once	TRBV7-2	TGTGCCAGCAGCTCCGGTCCAGCGGGGAATGAGCAGTTCTTC	CASSSGPAGNEQFF
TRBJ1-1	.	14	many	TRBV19	TGTGCCAGTAGTCCGACAGTTTCGAACACTGAAGCTTTCTTT	CASSPTVSNTEAFF
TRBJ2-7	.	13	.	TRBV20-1	TGCAGTGCTAGTACAGGAGTCCACTACGAGCAGTACTTC	CSASTGVHYEQYF